This TCR beta chain was sequenced in a study of blood T cell repertoires in COVID-19. Germline V lookup: CDR1 SGDLS, CDR2 YYNGEE. This CDR3 is 15 amino acids long. After removal of 4 bases from V and 9 bases from J, the junction contained 7 bases not matched to a gene. Profiling relied on immunoSEQ multiplex PCR, and the TCRdb table lists in-frame clones only, not all of them. The repertoire holds about 260,000 clones, with around 88% as singletons. The TCR was taken from a woman in her 40s with acute COVID-19. Sample: PBMCs or T cells enriched from blood (not recorded which). This rearrangement joins TRBV9 to TRBJ1-6; 10 nucleotides match TRBD1. The CDR3 here is CASSTSGTGVSPLHF. In DNA, the CDR3 is TGTGCCAGCAGCACCTCCGGGACAGGGGTTTCACCCCTCCACTTT.